Presented here are 5 T cell receptor beta chains from one specimen sequenced in a study of OX40 agonist ivuxolimab in advanced cancers. Sequenced by immunoSEQ multiplex PCR; TCRdb stores in-frame clones only, minus some. The sample consists of about 80,000 clones, around 87% of them appearing once. Sequencing used CD4+ or CD8+ T cells sorted from blood, obtained in a trial of the OX40 agonist ivuxolimab. The receptors were sampled from an adult with an advanced solid tumor such as melanoma, head and neck, liver or kidney cancer.

The chain uses TRBV19 and TRBJ2-6; no firm D call. The CDR3 loop spans 15 amino acids. Germline V gene data show CDR1 as LNHDA and CDR2 as SQIVND (reference sequence). V gave up 2 bases and J gave up 2 bases, with 7 bases separating them. CDR3 DNA: TGTGCCAGTAGTATAAGGCGTCCTGGGGCCAACGTCCTGACTTTC. This encodes CASSIRRPGANVLTF.

The rearrangement uses TRBV7-9 and TRBJ1-4, with 12 nucleotides matching TRBD1. Losses at the gene ends were 3 bases for V and 7 bases for J; bases not matched to a gene: 15. The CDR3 consists of 19 residues. Germline values: CDR1 SEHNR, CDR2 FQNEAQ (reference sequence). The CDR3 region is CASSFPTGTGGAFREKLFF. The CDR3 DNA reads TGTGCCAGCAGCTTTCCCACCGGGACAGGGGGCGCTTTCCGTGAAAAACTGTTTTTT.

The V gene is TRBV18, the J gene TRBJ2-7, with D perhaps matching TRBD1 (6 bases). The CDR3 covers 13 residues. The ends were cut back, 2 bases at V and 2 bases at J, with 7 bases in the middle. Germline-derived CDR1 and CDR2 are KGHSH and LQKENI. Written as DNA, the CDR3 is TGTGCCAGCTCACCAGGGGGCCCCTACGAGCAGTACTTC. It specifies CASSPGGPYEQYF. The variable domain in full, completed from reference TRBV18 and TRBJ2-7, reads NAGVMQNPRHLVRRRGQEARLRCSPMKGHSHVYWYRQLPEEGLKFMVYLQKENIIDESGMPKERFSAEFPKEGPSILRIQQVVRGDSAAYFCASSPGGPYEQYFGPGTRLTVT.

The chain carries TRBV23-1 and TRBJ1-1; D ambiguous. TRBV23-1 is an ORF; its function is uncertain. V lost 10 bases and J 5 bases, leaving 5 bases between the germline ends. The CDR3 contains 9 residues. The CDR3 region is CATYTEAFF. CDR3 DNA: TGCGCCACCTATACTGAAGCTTTCTTT.

The table lists this clone with a count of one. This chain connects TRBV5-1 to TRBJ1-4; tentatively, D is TRBD1 (5 bases). The germline V gene has CDR1 SGHRS and CDR2 YFSETQ. Trimming shortened V by 0 bases and J by 7 bases, and 13 bases separated the two germline ends. The CDR3 contains 15 residues. This CDR3 is CASSLEAGSAEKLFF. DNA of the CDR3: TGCGCCAGCAGCTTGGAGGCAGGGTCGGCTGAAAAACTGTTTTTT.